A single sample is the source of the 22 T cell receptor beta chains below, sequenced in a study of blood T cell repertoires in COVID-19. Here immunoSEQ multiplex PCR was the method, and the copy in TCRdb shows in-frame clones only, minus some. The sample holds roughly 400,000 clones, approximately 90% seen once. The specimen sequenced was PBMCs or T cells enriched from blood (not recorded which). The receptors derive from a woman aged 18-29 years who had been exposed to COVID-19.

CDR3 in amino acids: CATGVLSSYGYTF. CDR3 sequence (DNA): TGTGCCACAGGGGTCCTCTCTTCCTATGGCTACACCTTC. This chain connects TRBV28 to TRBJ1-2, with a tentative D call TRBD1 (6 bases). The CDR3 runs 13 residues. V was trimmed by 10 bases and J by 4 bases, leaving 16 bases between them. Germline CDR1 is MDHEN and CDR2 is SYDVKM.

This clone was found once. The chain has TRBV2 and TRBJ2-5, with 7 bases fitting TRBD2. Germline CDR1 reads SNHLY; CDR2 reads FYNNEI. There are 13 residues in the CDR3. V shed 9 bases and J 0 bases; nucleotides not matched to a gene: 4. The CDR3 here is CASSGTNQETQYF. The CDR3, as DNA: TGTGCCAGTTCCGGGACTAACCAAGAGACCCAGTACTTC.

The sample holds a few counts of this clone. This chain uses TRBV5-1 with TRBJ2-2, with 15 bases fitting TRBD2. The germline V gene has CDR1 SGHRS and CDR2 YFSETQ. The CDR3 is 18 residues long. Trimming at V came to 4 bases and at J to 1 base, leaving 5 bases not matched to a gene. CDR3 nucleotide sequence: TGCGCCAGCAGCCCGGGACTAGCGGGAGGCCGGAACACCGGGGAGCTGTTTTTT. Translated: CASSPGLAGGRNTGELFF.

This chain uses TRBV7-2 with TRBJ1-4, with D unclear. Looked up from germline, CDR1 is SGHTA and CDR2 is FQGNSA. Trimming stripped 5 bases from V and 5 bases from J, with 15 bases between. The CDR3 covers 15 residues. CDR3: CASSLPFPFNEKLFF. In nucleotides, the CDR3 is TGTGCCAGCAGCCTACCGTTTCCCTTCAATGAAAAACTGTTTTTT.

V is TRBV28 and J is TRBJ1-2; TRBD1 is a possible D gene (6 bases). Germline V CDR1 and CDR2: MDHEN, SYDVKM. V lost 7 bases to trimming and J lost 6 bases, with 15 bases between them. The CDR3 extends over 13 amino acids. For the CDR3, the DNA is TGTGCCAGCACTTTTGTGGGGGCCCATGGCTACACCTTC. This gives the protein CASTFVGAHGYTF.

The chain uses TRBV18 and TRBJ2-3; D possibly corresponds to TRBD1 (5 bases). Germline V lookup: CDR1 KGHSH, CDR2 LQKENI. Trimming removed 6 bases at V and 1 base at J, with 14 bases between. The CDR3 contains 15 residues. CDR3: CASSDQGMRTDTQYF. The CDR3 DNA is TGTGCCAGCTCGGATCAGGGAATGCGCACAGATACGCAGTATTTT.

This chain links TRBV6-5 with TRBJ2-7; maybe TRBD2 (6 bases). Trimming took 6 bases from V and 6 from J, leaving 15 bases between them. CDR3 length: 13 residues. The germline V gene encodes CDR1 MNHEY and CDR2 SVGAGI. CDR3 DNA: TGTGCCAGCAGGCTTCGCCAGGGAGGCGAGCAGTACTTC. Its protein product is CASRLRQGGEQYF.

This clone has only one observation. This chain links TRBV28 with TRBJ2-3, with D perhaps TRBD2 (7 bases). CDR1 and CDR2 (germline): MDHEN, SYDVKM. The CDR3 loop spans 16 amino acids. V lost 3 bases, J lost 2 bases, and 15 bases lay in between. The CDR3 is CASSFRGGGYTDTQYF. CDR3 DNA: TGTGCCAGCAGTTTCCGAGGGGGGGGATACACAGATACGCAGTATTTT.

The chain combines TRBV11-2 with TRBJ1-5, with a possible D match to TRBD1 (5 bases). Trimming removed 5 bases from V and 6 bases from J, with 11 bases in between. The CDR3 sequence is 13 residues long. Germline lookup yields CDR1 SGHAT and CDR2 FQNNGV. CDR3 residues: CASSPGGVQPQHF. DNA of the CDR3: TGTGCCAGCAGCCCTGGGGGGGTTCAGCCCCAGCATTTT.

This chain uses TRBV27 with TRBJ1-5; tentative D call: TRBD1 (6 bases). The germline V gene has CDR1 MNHEY and CDR2 SMNVEV (reference sequence). V gave up 6 bases and J gave up 5 bases, with 17 bases separating them. The CDR3 sequence is 15 residues long. CDR3 DNA: TGTGCCAGCAGCCTTCAGCGGGGGGCGGATCAGCCCCAGCATTTT. This translates into CASSLQRGADQPQHF.

V is TRBV7-9 and J is TRBJ2-3; the match to TRBD2 covers 12 bases. Germline assignment: CDR1 SEHNR and CDR2 FQNEAQ (reference sequence). CDR3 length: 17 amino acids. V lost 2 bases, J lost 4 bases, and 7 bases stayed unmatched. The CDR3 DNA reads TGTGCCAGCAGCTTAAACCCGACTAGCGGGAGTGCAGATACGCAGTATTTT. Encoded protein: CASSLNPTSGSADTQYF.

The chain recombines TRBV6-5 with TRBJ1-2; D is possibly TRBD1 (6 bases). V lost 2 bases and J 8 bases, leaving 18 bases between the germline ends. This CDR3 is 15 amino acids long. From germline, CDR1 is MNHEY and CDR2 SVGAGI. The chain's CDR3 is CASSYGGNLVSGYTF. CDR3 sequence (DNA): TGTGCCAGCAGTTACGGGGGCAACCTAGTAAGCGGCTACACCTTC.

This clone showed up just once. The chain employs TRBV5-1 and TRBJ1-1; a weak D match, TRBD1 (6 bases). The germline V and J ends were trimmed by 3 bases and 2 bases, with 23 bases remaining between them. The CDR3 totals 18 residues. Germline CDR1 reads SGHRS; CDR2 reads YFSETQ. CDR3 DNA: TGCGCCAGCAGCTACCAACCGGGACAACTCGAGACAAACACTGAAGCTTTCTTT. Residues: CASSYQPGQLETNTEAFF.

The chain combines TRBV27 with TRBJ2-1; 9 positions agree with TRBD1. Per germline, CDR1 MNHEY and CDR2 SMNVEV (reference sequence). The CDR3 extends over 16 amino acids. J lost 13 bases, V lost 7 bases, and 20 bases had no gene match. The CDR3 is CASTTGGGFLVPPQFF. CDR3 in DNA: TGTGCCAGCACTACAGGGGGCGGATTCCTAGTTCCCCCACAGTTCTTC.

The chain links TRBV10-3 to TRBJ2-2, with D possibly being TRBD1 (5 bases). V gave up 3 bases and J gave up 6 bases, with 11 bases separating them. Germline lookup yields CDR1 ENHRY and CDR2 SYGVKD. The CDR3 covers 14 residues. CDR3 in DNA: TGTGCCATCAGTGATCAGGGTTTGGCCGGGGAGCTGTTTTTT. This encodes CAISDQGLAGELFF.

V usage is TRBV6-5 and J usage is TRBJ1-3; D gene unclear. V lost 2 bases to trimming and J lost 0 bases, with 11 bases between them. The CDR3 has 16 residues. Germline V gene sequence: CDR1 MNHEY, CDR2 SVGAGI. Written as DNA, the CDR3 is TGTGCCAGCAGTTACGAGGCCACTTTCTCTGGAAACACCATATATTTT. This gives the protein CASSYEATFSGNTIYF.

This clone was seen once. CDR3 DNA sequence: TGTGCCACCAGCAGAGATCTTTATGGGACAGGGGTTCAGCCCCAGCATTTT. Translation: CATSRDLYGTGVQPQHF. V gene TRBV15 combines with J gene TRBJ1-5; TRBD1 matches at 10 bases. The CDR3 totals 17 residues. Per the germline V gene, CDR1 is LNHNV and CDR2 is YYDKDF (reference sequence). The V gene end was trimmed by 0 bases and the J gene end by 6 bases; junction bases not matched to a gene: 8. The variable domain in full, completed from reference TRBV15 and TRBJ1-5, reads DAMVIQNPRYQVTQFGKPVTLSCSQTLNHNVMYWYQQKSSQAPKLLFHYYDKDFNNEADTPDNFQSRRPNTSFCFLDIRSPGLGDTAMYLCATSRDLYGTGVQPQHFGDGTRLSIL.

This chain uses TRBV18 with TRBJ2-2; the match to TRBD2 covers 11 bases. In germline, CDR1 is KGHSH, CDR2 LQKENI. The CDR3 has 15 amino acids. J was trimmed by 3 bases and V by 7 bases; bases with no gene match: 4. The CDR3 region has the DNA TGTGCCAGCTTTCCGGGACTAGCGGACACCGGGGAGCTGTTTTTT. This translates into CASFPGLADTGELFF.

This clone was detected only once. The chain uses TRBV9 and TRBJ1-2, with 9 bases fitting TRBD1. Germline V gene lookup returns CDR1 SGDLS and CDR2 YYNGEE. The CDR3 is 15 amino acids. The V and J ends lost 1 base and 4 bases, in that order; junction bases with no gene match: 5. CDR3 nucleotide sequence: TGTGCCAGCAGCGTATCGACAGGGGGGGCCTATGGCTACACCTTC. Its protein is CASSVSTGGAYGYTF.

The V and J genes are TRBV7-3 and TRBJ1-1; TRBD1 might be the D (5 bases). V lost 6 bases to trimming and J lost 1 base, with 9 bases between them. The V gene's germline CDR1 is SGHTA and CDR2 FQGTGA. The CDR3 consists of 13 residues. The CDR3 DNA follows: TGTGCCAGCAGACGGGGGACGAACACTGAAGCTTTCTTT. This encodes CASRRGTNTEAFF.

The rearrangement uses TRBV18 and TRBJ1-1; D is perhaps TRBD1 (6 bases). The CDR3 extends over 13 amino acids. Deletions cut 8 bases from V and 4 bases from J, with 14 bases between. Germline V lookup: CDR1 KGHSH, CDR2 LQKENI. CDR3: CASTRGGGTEAFF. The CDR3 nucleotides are TGTGCCAGCACCCGAGGGGGGGGCACTGAAGCTTTCTTT.

The chain uses TRBV20-1 and TRBJ2-1; possibly TRBD1 or TRBD2 for D (5 bases each). CDR3 size: 16 residues. Trimming left V 3 bases short and J 4 bases short, with 19 bases between. Germline V gene data show CDR1 as DFQATT and CDR2 as SNEGSKA (reference sequence). Here the CDR3 DNA reads TGCAGTGCTAGTGGGGGAGAGCCTAAGCTTTACAATGAGCAGTTCTTC. Translation: CSASGGEPKLYNEQFF.